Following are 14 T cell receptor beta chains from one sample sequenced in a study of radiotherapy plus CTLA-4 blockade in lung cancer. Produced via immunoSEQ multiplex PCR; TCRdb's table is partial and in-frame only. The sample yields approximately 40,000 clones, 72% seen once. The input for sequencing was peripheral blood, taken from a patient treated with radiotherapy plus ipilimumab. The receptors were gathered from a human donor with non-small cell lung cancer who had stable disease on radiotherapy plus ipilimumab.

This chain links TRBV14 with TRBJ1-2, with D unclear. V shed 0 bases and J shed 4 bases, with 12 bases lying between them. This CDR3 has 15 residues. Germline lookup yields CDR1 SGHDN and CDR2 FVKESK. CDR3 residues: CASSQDLLPGYGYTF. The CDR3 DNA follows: TGTGCCAGCAGCCAAGATTTACTCCCAGGCTATGGCTACACCTTC.

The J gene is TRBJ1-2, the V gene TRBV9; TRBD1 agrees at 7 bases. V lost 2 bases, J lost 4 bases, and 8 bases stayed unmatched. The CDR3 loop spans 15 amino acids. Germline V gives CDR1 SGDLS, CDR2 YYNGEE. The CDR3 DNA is TGTGCCAGCAGCGTCCCGCCGGGACAGCTCTATGGCTACACCTTC. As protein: CASSVPPGQLYGYTF.

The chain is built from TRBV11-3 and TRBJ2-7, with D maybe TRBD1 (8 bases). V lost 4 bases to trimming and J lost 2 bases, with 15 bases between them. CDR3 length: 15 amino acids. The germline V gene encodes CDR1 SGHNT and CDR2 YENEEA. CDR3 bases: TGTGCCAGCAGCTCACAGGGGGGGAGCCCCTACGAGCAGTACTTC. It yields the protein CASSSQGGSPYEQYF.

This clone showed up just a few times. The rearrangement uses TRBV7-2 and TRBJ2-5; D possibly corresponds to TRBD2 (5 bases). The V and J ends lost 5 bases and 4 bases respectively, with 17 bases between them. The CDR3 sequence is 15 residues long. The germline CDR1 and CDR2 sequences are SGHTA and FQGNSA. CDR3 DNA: TGTGCCAGCAGCAATGTAGCGTCCTTCGTAGAGACCCAGTACTTC. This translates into CASSNVASFVETQYF.

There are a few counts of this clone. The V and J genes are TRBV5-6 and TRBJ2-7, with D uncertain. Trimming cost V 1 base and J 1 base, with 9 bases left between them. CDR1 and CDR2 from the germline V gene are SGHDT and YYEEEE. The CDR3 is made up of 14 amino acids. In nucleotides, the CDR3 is TGTGCCAGCAGCTTGATCGAGAGGTCCTACGAGCAGTACTTC. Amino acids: CASSLIERSYEQYF.

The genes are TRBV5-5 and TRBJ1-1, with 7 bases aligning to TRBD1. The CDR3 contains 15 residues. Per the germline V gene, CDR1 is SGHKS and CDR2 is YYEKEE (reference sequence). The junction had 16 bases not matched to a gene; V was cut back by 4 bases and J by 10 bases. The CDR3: CASSGVAGGLGGAFF. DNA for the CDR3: TGTGCCAGCAGCGGGGTAGCAGGGGGGCTTGGGGGAGCTTTCTTT.

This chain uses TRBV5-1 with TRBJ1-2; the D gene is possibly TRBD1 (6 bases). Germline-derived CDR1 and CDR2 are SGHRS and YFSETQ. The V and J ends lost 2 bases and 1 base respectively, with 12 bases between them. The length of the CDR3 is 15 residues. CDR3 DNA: TGCGCCAGCAGCTTAGGGACACCGGATAACTATGGCTACACCTTC. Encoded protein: CASSLGTPDNYGYTF.

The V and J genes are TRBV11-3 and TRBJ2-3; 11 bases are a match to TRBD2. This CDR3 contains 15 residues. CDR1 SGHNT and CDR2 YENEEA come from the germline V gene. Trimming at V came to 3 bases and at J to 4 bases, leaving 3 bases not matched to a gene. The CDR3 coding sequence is TGTGCCAGCAGCTTGGGACTAGCGGTCTCAGATACGCAGTATTTT. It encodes CASSLGLAVSDTQYF.

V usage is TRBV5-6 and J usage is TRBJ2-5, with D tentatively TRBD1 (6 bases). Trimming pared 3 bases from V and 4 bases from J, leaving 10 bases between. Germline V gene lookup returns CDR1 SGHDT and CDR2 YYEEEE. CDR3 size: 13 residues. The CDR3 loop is CASSSGVGETQYF. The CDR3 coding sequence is TGTGCCAGCAGCTCAGGGGTGGGAGAGACCCAGTACTTC.

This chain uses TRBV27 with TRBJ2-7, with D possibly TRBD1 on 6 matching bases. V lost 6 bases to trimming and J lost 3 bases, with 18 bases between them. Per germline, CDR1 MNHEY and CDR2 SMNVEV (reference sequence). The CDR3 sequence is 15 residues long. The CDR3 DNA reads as TGTGCCAGCAGCCGAGAGAGGACAGCCAACTACGAGCAGTACTTC. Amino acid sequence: CASSRERTANYEQYF.

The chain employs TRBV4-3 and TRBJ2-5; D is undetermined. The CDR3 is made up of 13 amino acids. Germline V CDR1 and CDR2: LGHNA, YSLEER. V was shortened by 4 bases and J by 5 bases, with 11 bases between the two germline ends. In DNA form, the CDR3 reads TGCGCCAGCAGCCTGCAAGTCCGGGAGACCCAGTACTTC. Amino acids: CASSLQVRETQYF.

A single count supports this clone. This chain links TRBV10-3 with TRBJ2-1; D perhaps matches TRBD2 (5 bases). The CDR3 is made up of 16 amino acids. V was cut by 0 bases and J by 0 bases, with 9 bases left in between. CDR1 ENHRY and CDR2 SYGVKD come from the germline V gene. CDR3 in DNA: TGTGCCATCAGTGAGTCGAAAGGGAGCTCCTACAATGAGCAGTTCTTC. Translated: CAISESKGSSYNEQFF.

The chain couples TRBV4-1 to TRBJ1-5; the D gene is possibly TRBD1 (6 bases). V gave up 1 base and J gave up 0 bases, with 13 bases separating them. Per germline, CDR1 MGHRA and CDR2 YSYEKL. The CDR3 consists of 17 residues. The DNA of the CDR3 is TGCGCCAGCAGCCAAGCTCCGACAGGATATAGCAATCAGCCCCAGCATTTT. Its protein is CASSQAPTGYSNQPQHF.

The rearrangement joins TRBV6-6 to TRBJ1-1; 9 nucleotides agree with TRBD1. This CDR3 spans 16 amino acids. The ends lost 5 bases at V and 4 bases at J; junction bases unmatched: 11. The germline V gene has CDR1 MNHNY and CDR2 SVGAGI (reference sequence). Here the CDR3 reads CASSQGQGKRSTEAFF. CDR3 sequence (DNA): TGTGCCAGCAGTCAGGGACAGGGAAAGAGGAGCACTGAAGCTTTCTTT.